This T cell receptor (beta chain) was identified in a study of blood T cell repertoires in COVID-19. In the study overall: Spain, Italy and the United States supplied samples that represented acute and convalescent COVID-19. Sample material is recorded as cDNA or gDNA derived from T cells, B-cell-depleted T cells, or PBMCs.

Per the study methods: For nucleated cells, counts were estimated from reference gene primer amplification. Assay used: immunoSEQ multiplex PCR; TCRdb lists only in-frame clones, some missing. From that table come the V and J calls and clone size; the DNA was used to work out D and trimming. The sample holds 250,000 or so clones, about 88% seen once. Germline CDR1 reads SGHTS; CDR2 reads YDEGEE. V shed 3 bases, J shed 5 bases, and the junction held 1 base outside the gene matches. The CDR3 extends over 13 amino acids. The sequencing input was peripheral blood. This chain uses TRBV5-8 with TRBJ1-1; 10 positions agree with TRBD1. The TCR originated in a woman in her sixties with acute or convalescent COVID-19. This chain's CDR3 is CASSWTGGTEAFF. The CDR3 nucleotides are TGTGCCAGCAGCTGGACAGGGGGAACTGAAGCTTTCTTT.